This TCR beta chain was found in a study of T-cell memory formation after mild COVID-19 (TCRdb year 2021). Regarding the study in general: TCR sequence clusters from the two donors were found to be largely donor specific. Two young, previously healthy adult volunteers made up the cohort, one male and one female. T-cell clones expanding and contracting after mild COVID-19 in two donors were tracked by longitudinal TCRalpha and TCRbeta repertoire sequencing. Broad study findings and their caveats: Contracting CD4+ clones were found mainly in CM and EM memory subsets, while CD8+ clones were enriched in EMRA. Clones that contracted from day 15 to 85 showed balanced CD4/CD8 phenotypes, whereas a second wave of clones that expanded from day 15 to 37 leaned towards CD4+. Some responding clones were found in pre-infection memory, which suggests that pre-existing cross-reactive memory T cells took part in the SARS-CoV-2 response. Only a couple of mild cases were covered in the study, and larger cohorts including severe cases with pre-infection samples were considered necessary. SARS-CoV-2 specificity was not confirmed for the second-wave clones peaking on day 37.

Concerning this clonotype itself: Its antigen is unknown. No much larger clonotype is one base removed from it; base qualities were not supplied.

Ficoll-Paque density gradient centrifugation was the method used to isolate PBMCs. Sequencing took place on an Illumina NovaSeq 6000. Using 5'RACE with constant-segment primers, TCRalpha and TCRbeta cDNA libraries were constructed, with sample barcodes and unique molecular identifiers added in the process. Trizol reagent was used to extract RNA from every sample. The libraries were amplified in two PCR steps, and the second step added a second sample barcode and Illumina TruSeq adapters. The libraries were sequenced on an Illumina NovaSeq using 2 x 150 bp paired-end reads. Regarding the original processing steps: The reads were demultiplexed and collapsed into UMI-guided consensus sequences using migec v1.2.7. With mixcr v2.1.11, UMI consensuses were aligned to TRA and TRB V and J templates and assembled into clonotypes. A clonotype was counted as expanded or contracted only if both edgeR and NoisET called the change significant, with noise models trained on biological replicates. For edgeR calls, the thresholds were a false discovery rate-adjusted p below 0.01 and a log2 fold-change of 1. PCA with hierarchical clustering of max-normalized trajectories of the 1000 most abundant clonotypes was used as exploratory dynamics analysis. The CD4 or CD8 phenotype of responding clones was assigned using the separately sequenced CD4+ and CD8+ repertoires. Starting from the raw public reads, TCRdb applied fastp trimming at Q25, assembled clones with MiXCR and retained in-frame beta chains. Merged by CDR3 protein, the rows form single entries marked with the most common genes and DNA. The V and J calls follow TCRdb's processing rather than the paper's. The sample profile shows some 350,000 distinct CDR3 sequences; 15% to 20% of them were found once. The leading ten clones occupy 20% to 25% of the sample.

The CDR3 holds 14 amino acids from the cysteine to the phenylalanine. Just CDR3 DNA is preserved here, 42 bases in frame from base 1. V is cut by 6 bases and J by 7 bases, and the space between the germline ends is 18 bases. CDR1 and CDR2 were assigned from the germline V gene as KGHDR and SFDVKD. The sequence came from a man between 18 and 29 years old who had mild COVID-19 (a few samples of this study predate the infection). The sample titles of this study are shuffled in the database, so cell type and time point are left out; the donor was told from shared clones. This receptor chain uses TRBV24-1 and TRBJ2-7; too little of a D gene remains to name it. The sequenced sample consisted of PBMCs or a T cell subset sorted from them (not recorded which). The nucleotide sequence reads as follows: TGTGCCACCAGTCTTGGAGACTCTCCCTTTGAGCAGTACTTC. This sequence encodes CATSLGDSPFEQYF.